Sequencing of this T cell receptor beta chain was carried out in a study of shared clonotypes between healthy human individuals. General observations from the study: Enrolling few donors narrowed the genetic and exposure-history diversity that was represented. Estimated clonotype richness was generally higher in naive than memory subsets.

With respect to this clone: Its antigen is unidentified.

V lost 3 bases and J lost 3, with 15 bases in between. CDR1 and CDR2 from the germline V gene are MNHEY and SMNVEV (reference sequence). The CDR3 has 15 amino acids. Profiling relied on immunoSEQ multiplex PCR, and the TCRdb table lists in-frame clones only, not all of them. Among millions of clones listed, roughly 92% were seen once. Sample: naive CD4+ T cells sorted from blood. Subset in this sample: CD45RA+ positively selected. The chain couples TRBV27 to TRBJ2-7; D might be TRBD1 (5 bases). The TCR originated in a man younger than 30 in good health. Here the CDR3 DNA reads TGTGCCAGCAGTTTTAGGTACAGGCAGTTCTACGAGCAGTACTTC. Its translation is CASSFRYRQFYEQYF.